The entry that follows covers one TCR beta chain sequence. The data were obtained in a study of blood T cell repertoires in COVID-19. Study-level information: The analysed material was cDNA or gDNA that came from T cells, B-cell-depleted T cells, or PBMCs.

Germline CDR1 and CDR2: SGHNT and YYREEE (reference sequence). Unmatched junction bases numbered 5, after V lost 0 bases and J lost 2 bases. This CDR3 region has 16 residues. Only in-frame clones appear in the TCRdb table, and some are missing; sequencing was by immunoSEQ multiplex PCR. The repertoire includes some 85,000 clones, roughly 76% of them detected once, and about 20% sits in the top ten. Sample: peripheral blood. This chain links TRBV5-4 with TRBJ2-5; 9 nucleotides agree with TRBD2. This receptor was obtained from a woman aged 80 or over with active or convalescent COVID-19. CDR3 sequence reads: CASSLALAGTQETQYF. The CDR3 nucleotides are TGTGCCAGCAGCTTGGCCCTAGCGGGGACACAAGAGACCCAGTACTTC.